This T cell receptor (beta chain) appears in the sequencing data of a study of T cell repertoires in cytomegalovirus infection. This clonotype was picked up one time. Its target is not known. Each CDR3 protein is one row after TCRdb ran MiXCR on the reads. The sample contains around 99,000 distinct CDR3 sequences, under 30% of which appear only once. Trimming pared 8 bases from V and 5 bases from J, leaving 0 bases between. The CDR3 totals 8 residues. Per germline, CDR1 LNHDA and CDR2 SQIVND (reference sequence). The clonotype comes from a human donor in good health (CMV status not recorded). Some clones in this sample may be carry-over from other donors' samples. The J gene is TRBJ2-5, the V gene TRBV19, with D unresolved. Sample: CD8+ T cells from cultured PBMCs, taken from culture after CMV antigen stimulation. CDR3 nucleotide sequence: TGTGCCAGTGAGACCCAGTACTTC. Translating it yields CASETQYF.